This passage covers 22 T cell receptor beta chains from one sample sequenced in a study of blood T cells in healthy people across ages. Sample-barcoded 5' priming and a J-beta primer mix drove a second PCR of about 6 to 11 cycles. One entry per CDR3 protein, called by TCRdb with MiXCR from the 5' RACE reads. Seen here are 450,000 to 700,000 distinct CDR3 sequences, roughly 29% observed once, and the top ten hold 18%. The sample taken for sequencing was blood. The receptors stem from a woman in her sixties or seventies in good health.

V and J are TRBV6-5 and TRBJ2-2, with a weak D call TRBD2 (6 bases). CDR3 size: 17 residues. Looked up from germline, CDR1 is MNHEY and CDR2 is SVGAGI. V was clipped by 0 bases and J by 2 bases, with 13 bases between them. CDR3 in amino acids: CASSYSLDYKNTGELFF. The CDR3 DNA is TGTGCCAGCAGTTACTCGCTGGACTATAAAAACACCGGGGAGCTGTTTTTT.

The chain carries TRBV5-1 and TRBJ2-3; D not certain. Trimming pared 0 bases from V and 0 bases from J, leaving 14 bases between. Per germline, CDR1 SGHRS and CDR2 YFSETQ. CDR3 length: 17 residues. CDR3 nucleotides: TGCGCCAGCAGCTTGGGACCCCAGCTAGGCAGCACAGATACGCAGTATTTT. Encoded protein: CASSLGPQLGSTDTQYF.

This clonotype was recorded a few times. V gene TRBV12-3 or TRBV12-4 combines with J gene TRBJ2-5; D remains ambiguous. TRBJ2-7 matches the DNA end more closely, so the J call is doubtful. This CDR3 has 13 amino acids. CDR3 sequence reads: CASSLMSGDEQYF. CDR3 in DNA: TGTGCCAGCAGTTTAATGTCTGGCGACGAGCAGTACTTC.

The chain couples TRBV18 to TRBJ2-5, with 7 bases lining up with TRBD2. Germline V gene data show CDR1 as KGHSH and CDR2 as LQKENI. This CDR3 contains 16 residues. The J segment lost 1 base and the V segment lost 6 bases, leaving 11 bases of the junction unmatched. The CDR3 DNA sequence: TGTGCCAGCTCTTACAATCCGGCTAGCGGCCAAGAGACCCAGTACTTC. Translated, it gives CASSYNPASGQETQYF.

The chain joins TRBV5-1 to TRBJ2-1; 7 positions agree with TRBD2. Germline loops: CDR1 SGHRS, CDR2 YFSETQ. V gave up 4 bases and J gave up 5 bases; unmatched junction bases: 9. This CDR3 is 15 amino acids long. DNA of the CDR3: TGCGCCAGCAGCGCCCAGAGCGGGGTAAACAATGAGCAGTTCTTC. It is translated as CASSAQSGVNNEQFF. The complete variable domain, with remaining parts taken from reference TRBV5-1 and TRBJ2-1, reads KAGVTQTPRYLIKTRGQQVTLSCSPISGHRSVSWYQQTPGQGLQFLFEYFSETQRNKGNFPGRFSGRQFSNSRSEMNVSTLELGDSALYLCASSAQSGVNNEQFFGPGTRLTVL.

V is TRBV20-1 and J is TRBJ2-5; no reliable D call. V gave up 3 bases and J gave up 2 bases, with 13 bases separating them. CDR3 length equals 14 residues. Germline V gene sequence: CDR1 DFQATT, CDR2 SNEGSKA (reference sequence). Here the CDR3 reads CSASRWTEQETQYF. As DNA, the CDR3 is TGCAGTGCTAGCCGCTGGACGGAACAAGAGACCCAGTACTTC.

This rearrangement joins TRBV9 to TRBJ2-3; D might be TRBD1 (5 bases). The CDR3 runs 14 residues. The germline gives CDR1 SGDLS, CDR2 YYNGEE. V gave up 3 bases and J gave up 2 bases, with 10 bases separating them. In DNA, the CDR3 is TGTGCCAGCAGCGAGGGGATAATCACAGATACGCAGTATTTT. Translating it yields CASSEGIITDTQYF.

This chain connects TRBV3-1 to TRBJ1-2; D may be TRBD1 (5 bases). The CDR3 contains 15 residues. The germline gives CDR1 LGHDT, CDR2 YNNKEL (reference sequence). V was pared by 6 bases and J by 6 bases, with 20 bases between. In nucleotides, the CDR3 is TGTGCCAGCAGACAGCGGGGGGTGTTTGGCCATGGCTACACCTTC. As protein: CASRQRGVFGHGYTF.

V gene TRBV5-1 combines with J gene TRBJ2-3, with 8 bases aligning to TRBD2. The CDR3 extends over 13 amino acids. Per germline, CDR1 SGHRS and CDR2 YFSETQ. The V segment lost 7 bases and the J segment 4 bases; nucleotides outside the gene matches: 5. The CDR3 nucleotides read TGCGCCAGCTCCAGGACTAGCTCAGATACGCAGTATTTT. Translating it yields CASSRTSSDTQYF.

V gene TRBV6-2 or TRBV6-3 combines with J gene TRBJ1-1; tentative D call: TRBD1 (5 bases). CDR1 and CDR2 from the germline V gene are MNHEY and SVGEGT. The CDR3 loop spans 16 amino acids. Trimming shortened V by 5 bases and J by 0 bases, and 16 bases separated the two germline ends. CDR3 loop: CASSLEDKLLNTEAFF. Written as DNA, the CDR3 is TGTGCCAGCAGTCTTGAGGACAAGCTATTGAACACTGAAGCTTTCTTT.

This clonotype was picked up a small number of times. The chain is built from TRBV7-2 and TRBJ2-7; the match to TRBD2 covers 12 bases. The DNA end favors TRBJ2-5, so the J call may be wrong. CDR3 size: 15 residues. The V gene's germline CDR1 is SGHTA and CDR2 FQGNSA. The CDR3 region is CASSLFGLAGETQYF. The CDR3 DNA reads as TGTGCCAGCAGCTTATTTGGACTAGCGGGGGAGACCCAGTACTTC.

On this clonotype: One junction end disagrees with the germline gene, perhaps due to a read error. The rearrangement uses TRBV10-3 and TRBJ2-1, with D possibly being TRBD2 (7 bases). Germline loops: CDR1 ENHRY, CDR2 SYGVKD. This CDR3 has 13 residues. CDR3 DNA: TGTGCCATCAGTCGCTACAGGGAGGGTGAGCACTTCTTC. Translated, it gives CAISRYREGEHFF.

This chain links TRBV6-5 with TRBJ2-5; D could derive from TRBD1 or TRBD2 (6 bases each). The J call is in doubt because the DNA end fits TRBJ2-1 better. The CDR3 is 13 amino acids. Germline V CDR1 and CDR2: MNHEY, SVGAGI. The CDR3 nucleotides are TGTGCCAGCAGCCCCCCTGAGGGGGGAGTGCAGTTCTTC. Its translation: CASSPPEGGVQFF.

This clonotype was observed a few times. The rearrangement uses TRBV12-3 or TRBV12-4 and TRBJ1-2; D is unclear. The CDR3 is 14 amino acids. V was pared by 5 bases and J by 8 bases, with 18 bases between. CDR3 sequence reads: CASSQDVSSGGYTF. The CDR3 DNA reads as TGTGCCAGCAGTCAGGACGTTTCCTCGGGGGGCTACACCTTC.

V usage is TRBV6-5 and J usage is TRBJ2-7; 9 bases match TRBD1. CDR3 length: 15 residues. Per germline, CDR1 MNHEY and CDR2 SVGAGI. V gave up 7 bases and J gave up 7 bases; unmatched junction bases: 14. The chain's CDR3 is CASKVQGARRGEQYF. CDR3 bases: TGTGCCAGCAAAGTACAGGGGGCGCGAAGGGGTGAGCAGTACTTC.

This clonotype turned up a few times. This chain connects TRBV29-1 to TRBJ2-3; D unclear. The V end lost 4 bases, the J end lost 6 bases, and 11 bases lay between the germline ends. Germline CDR1 is SQVTM and CDR2 is ANQGSEA. CDR3 length: 12 amino acids. The CDR3 DNA follows: TGCAGCGTTGCGGAGAGCGCGGATACGCAGTATTTT. This gives the protein CSVAESADTQYF.

This clonotype was detected ten times or more. The chain combines TRBV6-5 with TRBJ2-5; D uncertain. The CDR3 is made up of 11 amino acids. CDR1 is MNHEY, CDR2 SVGAGI, per germline. With 7 bases removed from V and 2 bases from J, the gap between germline ends came to 5 bases. CDR3 sequence: CASTQQETQYF. The CDR3 nucleotides read TGTGCCAGCACACAGCAAGAGACCCAGTACTTC.

The V gene is TRBV21-1, the J gene TRBJ1-5; the DNA was not compared with TRBD1, the D call given in the table. TRBV21-1 represents a pseudogene. CDR3 length: 15 residues. CDR3 DNA: TGTGCCAGCAGCACAACCCCCGGGCCACAGGGGCCCCAGCATTTT. Its protein product is CASSTTPGPQGPQHF.

The chain combines TRBV15 with TRBJ2-5; 8 nucleotides agree with TRBD1. The DNA matches TRBJ2-7 better at its end, which makes the J call doubtful. Germline CDR1 and CDR2: LNHNV and YYDKDF (reference sequence). This CDR3 is built from 14 residues. The CDR3 nucleotides are TGTGCCACCAGGGAAGGTGACAGGGGCGACGAGCAGTACTTC. It is translated as CATREGDRGDEQYF.

This clonotype was found a few times. The V gene is TRBV7-2, the J gene TRBJ1-2, with D uncertain. In germline, CDR1 is SGHTA, CDR2 FQGNSA. This CDR3 spans 16 amino acids. Trimming removed 1 base at V and 0 bases at J, with 12 bases between. The DNA of the CDR3 is TGTGCCAGCAGCTTAGTTCAGATAGGGCCTAACTATGGCTACACCTTC. Protein: CASSLVQIGPNYGYTF.

There are a few counts of this clonotype. The chain has TRBV12-3 or TRBV12-4 and TRBJ1-1; no definite D call. This CDR3 has 12 amino acids. The V end was cut by 3 bases, the J end by 8 bases, with 10 bases between. The CDR3: CASSFGPSEAFF. For the CDR3, the DNA is TGTGCCAGCAGTTTCGGCCCTTCAGAAGCTTTCTTT.

The chain employs TRBV7-6 and TRBJ2-5; 8 nucleotides agree with TRBD2. CDR3 size: 15 residues. V shed 1 base and J 3 bases; nucleotides not matched to a gene: 4. The germline V gene has CDR1 SGHVS and CDR2 FNYEAQ. DNA of the CDR3: TGTGCCAGCAGCTTAGTAGCGGGGTCAGAAGAGACCCAGTACTTC. Amino acid sequence: CASSLVAGSEETQYF.